Below are 27 T cell receptor beta chains sequenced from a single sample in a study of regulatory T cells in long-lasting Graves disease. TCR beta libraries were built with iRepertoire HTBI primers and Arm-PCR of CDR3 regions. TCRdb called the multiplex PCR reads again in MiXCR, with one record for every CDR3 protein. The data hold 400,000 to 500,000 distinct CDR3 sequences, with approximately 16% observed a single time. The sample's time point: newly diagnosed GD, antithyroid drugs for less than 3 months. Generation of the TCR library employed RNA extracted from PBMCs. The same data also contributed to another study, on T cells in Graves' hyperthyroidism and ophthalmopathy.

The sample in question was peripheral blood mononuclear cells (PBMCs), obtained at new diagnosis, from a patient treated with antithyroid drugs. The receptors were sampled from a woman aged 40 to 50 with Graves disease.

The chain uses TRBV20-1 and TRBJ2-5, with D possibly matching TRBD1 (5 bases). The CDR3 covers 13 residues. CDR1 is DFQATT and CDR2 is SNEGSKA in the germline V gene (reference sequence). Trimming cost V 6 bases and J 2 bases, with 13 bases left between them. The CDR3 loop is CSAQRAGQETQYF. The CDR3 region has the DNA TGCAGTGCCCAACGGGCAGGGCAAGAGACCCAGTACTTC.

The chain links TRBV4-1 to TRBJ1-4, with D maybe TRBD1 (6 bases). Trimming stripped 1 base from V and 8 bases from J, with 17 bases between. From germline, CDR1 is MGHRA and CDR2 YSYEKL. The CDR3 length is 16 residues. This CDR3 is CASSQGRGTSVEKLFF. The DNA for the CDR3 is TGCGCCAGCAGCCAAGGCCGCGGGACAAGTGTGGAAAAACTGTTTTTT.

Ten or more counts support this clonotype. The rearrangement joins TRBV28 to TRBJ1-5; no clear D. The CDR3 consists of 15 residues. Trimming left V 2 bases short and J 7 bases short, with 15 bases between. Per the germline V gene, CDR1 is MDHEN and CDR2 is SYDVKM. The CDR3 here is CASSLPAGERQPQHF. The CDR3 bases are TGTGCCAGCAGTTTACCGGCAGGAGAACGACAGCCCCAGCATTTT. The entire variable domain, with the rest obtained from reference TRBV28 and TRBJ1-5, is as follows: DVKVTQSSRYLVKRTGEKVFLECVQDMDHENMFWYRQDPGLGLRLIYFSYDVKMKEKGDIPEGYSVSREKKERFSLILESASTNQTSMYLCASSLPAGERQPQHFGDGTRLSIL.

This clonotype occurred many times. The CDR3 sequence is CASSPKGGSDTQYF. CDR3 DNA sequence: TGTGCCAGCTCACCTAAGGGAGGCTCGGATACGCAGTATTTT. The rearrangement joins TRBV18 to TRBJ2-3, with D maybe TRBD2 (6 bases). CDR1 is KGHSH and CDR2 is LQKENI in the germline V gene. The CDR3 totals 14 residues. V shed 3 bases and J shed 6 bases, with 13 bases lying between them.

This clonotype has a handful of counts. The chain is built from TRBV12-3 or TRBV12-4 and TRBJ2-2; the D gene is possibly TRBD2 (6 bases). V lost 3 bases and J 5 bases, leaving 13 bases between the germline ends. CDR3 size: 15 residues. CDR3 bases: TGTGCCAGCAGTTTTGGGACTGGTTCTACCGGGGAGCTGTTTTTT. It encodes CASSFGTGSTGELFF.

This clonotype was observed at least ten times. The rearrangement uses TRBV9 and TRBJ2-1, with D hard to call. Germline values: CDR1 SGDLS, CDR2 YYNGEE. Trimming shortened V by 3 bases and J by 3 bases, and 10 bases separated the two germline ends. The CDR3 is 14 residues long. The CDR3 sequence is CASSDGSFYNEQFF. Here the CDR3 DNA reads TGTGCCAGCAGCGACGGGTCGTTCTACAATGAGCAGTTCTTC.

This chain uses TRBV5-1 with TRBJ1-1; 9 bases are shared with TRBD1. The trim removed 4 bases at V and 5 bases at J, leaving 6 bases unmatched. The CDR3 runs 14 residues. Germline-derived CDR1 and CDR2 are SGHRS and YFSETQ. CDR3 residues: CASSRDRVETEAFF. CDR3 bases: TGCGCCAGCAGCAGGGACAGGGTTGAGACTGAAGCTTTCTTT.

The chain uses TRBV12-3 or TRBV12-4 and TRBJ2-7; 9 bases align to TRBD1. The trim removed 5 bases at V and 5 bases at J, leaving 7 bases unmatched. The CDR3 consists of 14 residues. In DNA form, the CDR3 reads TGTGCCAGCAGTCTACAGGGGGCGAACCACGAGCAGTACTTC. Protein product: CASSLQGANHEQYF.

This clonotype was counted at least ten times. V gene TRBV7-8 combines with J gene TRBJ2-7; 9 bases match TRBD2. Germline CDR1 and CDR2: SGHVS and FQNEAQ. CDR3 length equals 13 residues. J lost 4 bases, V lost 4 bases, and 2 bases had no gene match. The CDR3 protein is CASSSGLAYEQYF. The CDR3 DNA reads as TGTGCCAGCAGCTCGGGACTAGCTTACGAGCAGTACTTC.

This clonotype was observed at least ten times. The J gene is TRBJ2-3, the V gene TRBV28; TRBD2 matches at 14 bases. The CDR3 contains 17 residues. V was pared by 3 bases and J by 5 bases, with 7 bases of the junction left unmatched. Germline V gene sequence: CDR1 MDHEN, CDR2 SYDVKM. The CDR3 DNA reads TGTGCCAGCAGTTTCGGGACTAGCGGGAGAGCGCAAGATACGCAGTATTTT. Translated: CASSFGTSGRAQDTQYF.

Ten or more counts support this clonotype. J is TRBJ2-1 and V is TRBV7-2; 9 nucleotides line up with TRBD2. This CDR3 has 17 amino acids. Trimming at V came to 5 bases and at J to 6 bases, leaving 14 bases not matched to a gene. Germline loops: CDR1 SGHTA, CDR2 FQGNSA. The CDR3 DNA reads as TGTGCCAGCAGCCGTGGACAGCTAGCGGGAACGGGCAATGAGCAGTTCTTC. Amino acids: CASSRGQLAGTGNEQFF. Based on the CDR3 plus reference TRBV7-2 and TRBJ2-1, the full variable domain is GAGVSQSPSNKVTEKGKDVELRCDPISGHTALYWYRQSLGQGLEFLIYFQGNSAPDKSGLPSDRFSAERTGGSVSTLTIQRTQQEDSAVYLCASSRGQLAGTGNEQFFGPGTRLTVL.

This clonotype was seen repeatedly, ten times or more. The V gene is TRBV12-3 or TRBV12-4, the J gene TRBJ1-2, with 7 bases aligning to TRBD1. Germline trimming cut 3 bases from V and 5 bases from J; bases unmatched to any gene: 6. The CDR3 loop spans 14 amino acids. CDR3 amino acids: CASSLEGARYGYTF. The CDR3 DNA reads TGTGCCAGCAGTTTGGAGGGGGCAAGGTATGGCTACACCTTC.

V usage is TRBV5-5 and J usage is TRBJ2-7; D not certain. The V gene lost 0 bases and the J gene lost 1 base, with 11 bases spanning the gap. Germline V gene data show CDR1 as SGHKS and CDR2 as YYEKEE (reference sequence). The CDR3 sequence is 15 residues long. This CDR3 reads CASSLEGIRSYEQYF. The CDR3 DNA follows: TGTGCCAGCAGCTTGGAGGGAATTAGGTCCTACGAGCAGTACTTC.

This clonotype was detected many times. This chain uses TRBV5-1 with TRBJ1-1; 10 bases agree with TRBD1. The CDR3 extends over 17 amino acids. V shed 4 bases, J shed 0 bases, and the junction held 9 bases outside the gene matches. Germline V gene lookup returns CDR1 SGHRS and CDR2 YFSETQ. The CDR3 loop is CASSPGQGSKLNTEAFF. The CDR3 region has the DNA TGCGCCAGCAGCCCGGGACAGGGGTCGAAACTGAACACTGAAGCTTTCTTT.

This clonotype was seen repeatedly, ten times or more. CDR3 bases: TGTGCCAGCCGTATGACACCAGACTACGAGCAGTACTTC. Translation: CASRMTPDYEQYF. V is TRBV28 and J is TRBJ2-7; no reliable D call. The CDR3 covers 13 residues. CDR1 is MDHEN and CDR2 is SYDVKM in the germline V gene. Trimming stripped 8 bases from V and 3 bases from J, with 14 bases between. The full variable domain, completed using reference TRBV28 and TRBJ2-7, is DVKVTQSSRYLVKRTGEKVFLECVQDMDHENMFWYRQDPGLGLRLIYFSYDVKMKEKGDIPEGYSVSREKKERFSLILESASTNQTSMYLCASRMTPDYEQYFGPGTRLTVT.

This chain connects TRBV20-1 to TRBJ2-7; 9 bases match TRBD2. Trimming at V came to 0 bases and at J to 3 bases, leaving 3 bases not matched to a gene. Germline values: CDR1 DFQATT, CDR2 SNEGSKA (reference sequence). This CDR3 is built from 14 residues. CDR3 residues: CSARELAGYYEQYF. The DNA for the CDR3 is TGCAGTGCTAGAGAGCTAGCGGGATACTACGAGCAGTACTTC.

This clonotype was detected many times. The V call is TRBV11-3, the J call TRBJ2-7, with D perhaps matching TRBD2 (5 bases). Trimming removed 0 bases from V and 3 bases from J, with 15 bases in between. The CDR3 totals 16 residues. The germline gives CDR1 SGHNT, CDR2 YENEEA. The CDR3 DNA is TGTGCCAGCAGCTTAGATTATTACGGGGTCAGCTACGAGCAGTACTTC. Its protein is CASSLDYYGVSYEQYF.

This clonotype was counted many times. V and J are TRBV20-1 and TRBJ1-5; maybe TRBD1 (5 bases). The CDR3 sequence is 13 residues long. Trimming stripped 6 bases from V and 0 bases from J, with 9 bases between. Germline V CDR1 and CDR2: DFQATT, SNEGSKA (reference sequence). CDR3 sequence reads: CSAKGSSNQPQHF. The CDR3 DNA is TGCAGTGCCAAGGGGTCTAGCAATCAGCCCCAGCATTTT.

This clonotype has a handful of counts. V is TRBV10-2 and J is TRBJ1-2, with a tentative D call TRBD1 (6 bases). Germline V gives CDR1 WSHSY, CDR2 SAAADI. V shed 5 bases and J shed 8 bases, with 18 bases lying between them. CDR3 size: 14 residues. DNA for the CDR3: TGCGCCAGCAGTACCGGTGGGGGGGCTGGCGGCTACACCTTC. Translating it yields CASSTGGGAGGYTF.

The sample holds many counts of this clonotype. This chain joins TRBV2 and TRBJ2-1; tentatively, D is TRBD2 (5 bases). The CDR3 has 12 amino acids. The germline V gene has CDR1 SNHLY and CDR2 FYNNEI. V dropped 6 bases and J dropped 7 bases, with 10 bases sitting between them. CDR3 in amino acids: CASRPSSNEQFF. Written as DNA, the CDR3 is TGTGCCAGCAGACCTAGCTCGAATGAGCAGTTCTTC.

The chain carries TRBV10-3 and TRBJ2-3; D is unclear. CDR1 and CDR2 (germline): ENHRY, SYGVKD. V lost 5 bases and J lost 2, with 11 bases in between. This CDR3 has 14 amino acids. CDR3 nucleotide sequence: TGTGCCATCAGTCCGTCCGGCAACACAGATACGCAGTATTTT. Encoded protein: CAISPSGNTDTQYF.

There are many counts of this clonotype. The chain carries TRBV12-3 or TRBV12-4 and TRBJ2-1; TRBD2 matches 11 bases. The CDR3 is 15 amino acids. With V trimmed by 6 bases and J by 8 bases, 9 bases remained unmatched. CDR3 DNA: TGTGCCAGCAGCCTAATGACTAGCGGGATCTATGAGCAGTTCTTC. Translated: CASSLMTSGIYEQFF.

The sample holds many counts of this clonotype. CDR3 sequence: CASSYSQRDTGYEQYF. CDR3 sequence (DNA): TGTGCCAGCAGTTACTCCCAACGCGATACGGGGTACGAGCAGTACTTC. The V call is TRBV6-2 or TRBV6-3, the J call TRBJ2-7; the D gene is possibly TRBD2 (5 bases). The germline CDR1 and CDR2 sequences are MNHEY and SVGEGT. Deletions cut 0 bases from V and 4 bases from J, with 16 bases between. This CDR3 has 16 residues.

The J gene is TRBJ2-3, the V gene TRBV24-1, with D uncertain. The V gene lost 4 bases and the J gene lost 0 bases, with 13 bases spanning the gap. CDR1 and CDR2 (germline): KGHDR, SFDVKD. The CDR3 consists of 16 residues. CDR3 loop: CATSEPDGYSTDTQYF. As DNA, the CDR3 is TGTGCCACCAGTGAGCCGGACGGTTATAGCACAGATACGCAGTATTTT.

V and J are TRBV29-1 and TRBJ2-1, with D perhaps TRBD1 (6 bases). Trimming left V 7 bases short and J 12 bases short, with 16 bases between. The CDR3 extends over 11 amino acids. The germline V gene has CDR1 SQVTM and CDR2 ANQGSEA. The CDR3, as DNA: TGCAGCGGGGCGGACAGTTTGTGGCAGTTCTTC. Residues: CSGADSLWQFF.

Regarding this clonotype: A clone one base away is much larger, so this may be a read error. The V call is TRBV3-1, the J call TRBJ2-7, with D unclear. The CDR3 length is 14 residues. Germline V lookup: CDR1 LGHDT, CDR2 YNNKEL (reference sequence). The CDR3 region has the DNA TGTGCCAGCAGCCACCAACAAATCTCCTACGACCAGTACTTC. Amino acids: CASSHQQISYDQYF.

This clonotype has only a few counts. This chain links TRBV5-6 with TRBJ2-1, with 8 bases fitting TRBD2. Trimming took 1 base from V and 8 from J; bases not matched to a gene: 5. Germline lookup yields CDR1 SGHDT and CDR2 YYEEEE. This CDR3 spans 14 amino acids. The CDR3 here is CASSLSGRGDEQFF. The CDR3 DNA reads TGTGCCAGCAGCTTGAGCGGGAGAGGCGATGAGCAGTTCTTC.